The entry below describes one T cell receptor beta chain. The data derive from a study of OX40 agonist ivuxolimab in advanced cancers. The CDR3 is 15 residues long. Germline values: CDR1 SGHTA, CDR2 FQGTGA. The germline V and J ends were trimmed by 6 bases and 1 base, with 10 bases remaining between them. Here immunoSEQ multiplex PCR was the method, and the copy in TCRdb shows in-frame clones only, minus some. The sample lists 100,000 or so clones; 75% to 95% were seen once. Sequences were derived from CD4+ or CD8+ T cells sorted from blood, sampled in a trial of the OX40 agonist ivuxolimab. The receptor was isolated from an adult with an advanced solid tumor such as melanoma, head and neck, liver or kidney cancer. The chain employs TRBV7-3 and TRBJ2-6; D gene uncertain. CDR3 coding DNA: TGTGCCAGCAGTACCACTTCTTCTGGGGCCAACGTCCTGACTTTC. Amino acid sequence: CASSTTSSGANVLTF. Full variable domain (remainder filled in from reference TRBV7-3 and TRBJ2-6): GAGVSQTPSNKVTEKGKYVELRCDPISGHTALYWYRQSLGQGPEFLIYFQGTGAADDSGLPNDRFFAVRPEGSVSTLKIQRTERGDSAVYLCASSTTSSGANVLTFGAGSRLTVL.